The 29 T cell receptor beta chains reported below all come from one sample, sequenced in a study of shared clonotypes between healthy human individuals. Clones were sequenced by immunoSEQ multiplex PCR, and TCRdb holds only the in-frame ones, with some missing. The table includes about 330,000 clones, around 87% detected once. The sample consisted of memory CD8+ T cells sorted from blood. Subset given: CD45RO+ cells pooled with CCR7-negative TemRA cells. The source is a man younger than 35 in good health.

The chain recombines TRBV7-9 with TRBJ2-1; TRBD2 might be the D (5 bases). Germline assignment: CDR1 SEHNR and CDR2 FQNEAQ (reference sequence). Trimming removed 4 bases at V and 2 bases at J, with 12 bases between. The CDR3 extends over 15 amino acids. Written as DNA, the CDR3 is TGTGCCAGCAGCTCACAACTAGAGCCCTACAATGAGCAGTTCTTC. It encodes CASSSQLEPYNEQFF.

J is TRBJ2-7 and V is TRBV7-9; tentative D call: TRBD2 (5 bases). Looked up from germline, CDR1 is SEHNR and CDR2 is FQNEAQ (reference sequence). The V and J ends lost 1 base and 3 bases respectively, with 10 bases between them. This CDR3 is 14 amino acids long. CDR3 in DNA: TGTGCCAGCAGCTTAGTGGCGGGTGACTACGAGCAGTACTTC. Its protein is CASSLVAGDYEQYF. Full variable domain (remainder filled in from reference TRBV7-9 and TRBJ2-7): DTGVSQNPRHKITKRGQNVTFRCDPISEHNRLYWYRQTLGQGPEFLTYFQNEAQLEKSRLLSDRFSAERPKGSFSTLEIQRTEQGDSAMYLCASSLVAGDYEQYFGPGTRLTVT.

V usage is TRBV27 and J usage is TRBJ2-2; 10 bases agree with TRBD1. V trimming: 4 bases; J trimming: 7 bases; junction bases outside the gene matches: 3. Germline V lookup: CDR1 MNHEY, CDR2 SMNVEV (reference sequence). CDR3 length equals 14 residues. CDR3 loop: CASSSGQGVGELFF. CDR3 DNA: TGTGCCAGCAGTTCCGGACAGGGGGTCGGGGAGCTGTTTTTT.

The chain joins TRBV6-5 to TRBJ2-7; 12 nucleotides agree with TRBD2. Germline loops: CDR1 MNHEY, CDR2 SVGAGI. The ends lost 5 bases at V and 4 bases at J; junction bases unmatched: 6. This CDR3 spans 15 amino acids. DNA for the CDR3: TGTGCCAGCAGTGTACTAGCGGGGGGACTTTACGAGCAGTACTTC. This encodes CASSVLAGGLYEQYF.

This clone was seen a few times. The chain couples TRBV6-6 to TRBJ2-3; D ambiguous. The germline V and J ends were trimmed by 5 bases and 4 bases, with 19 bases remaining between them. CDR3 length: 16 amino acids. The germline gives CDR1 MNHNY, CDR2 SVGAGI (reference sequence). In DNA form, the CDR3 reads TGTGCCAGCAGTCAGTGGGCCCCTGTCAACCCAGATACGCAGTATTTT. This encodes CASSQWAPVNPDTQYF.

This chain uses TRBV7-9 with TRBJ2-7, with 8 bases matching TRBD2. The CDR3 has 17 residues. CDR1 SEHNR and CDR2 FQNEAQ come from the germline V gene (reference sequence). Trimming removed 2 bases from V and 0 bases from J; junction bases left unmatched: 9. The CDR3 loop is CASSLMRSGSLSYEQYF. In nucleotides, the CDR3 is TGTGCCAGCAGCTTAATGAGGAGCGGGAGCCTCTCCTACGAGCAGTACTTC.

The chain links TRBV7-8 to TRBJ1-1; D gene ambiguous. The V gene's germline CDR1 is SGHVS and CDR2 FQNEAQ. There are 16 residues in the CDR3. Trimming left V 2 bases short and J 4 bases short, with 17 bases between. CDR3 DNA: TGTGCCAGCAGCTTATACAACAAGATGGTTAGCACTGAAGCTTTCTTT. This gives the protein CASSLYNKMVSTEAFF.

CDR3 in amino acids: CASSIGRSGDFNYGYTF. The CDR3 region has the DNA TGTGCCAGCAGTATTGGCAGGTCGGGGGATTTCAACTATGGCTACACCTTC. This chain connects TRBV2 to TRBJ1-2; D possibly corresponds to TRBD1 (5 bases). V lost 5 bases to trimming and J lost 2 bases, with 21 bases between them. Germline V gives CDR1 SNHLY, CDR2 FYNNEI. The CDR3 sequence is 17 residues long.

A word on this clone: This same CDR3 is encoded by further DNA sequences in the sample. V and J are TRBV7-6 and TRBJ2-7; TRBD1 agrees at 9 bases. This CDR3 is built from 14 residues. Germline V CDR1 and CDR2: SGHVS, FNYEAQ. Germline trimming cut 4 bases from V and 2 bases from J; bases unmatched to any gene: 3. The CDR3 DNA sequence: TGTGCCAGCAGCTCGGGACAGGGCCCCTACGAGCAGTACTTC. Translating gives CASSSGQGPYEQYF.

This clone was recorded many times. The rearrangement joins TRBV29-1 to TRBJ2-2; D is unclear. CDR1 SQVTM and CDR2 ANQGSEA come from the germline V gene. V was trimmed by 6 bases and J by 1 base, leaving 6 bases between them. This CDR3 comprises 12 residues. The CDR3 nucleotides read TGCAGCGTATCCGGGAACACCGGGGAGCTGTTTTTT. It codes for CSVSGNTGELFF.

This chain joins TRBV7-9 and TRBJ1-1; 9 bases are shared with TRBD1. CDR1 and CDR2 (germline): SEHNR, FQNEAQ (reference sequence). J was trimmed by 4 bases and V by 4 bases; bases with no gene match: 7. The CDR3 runs to 15 residues. In DNA, the CDR3 is TGTGCCAGCAGCTCCCGGACAGGGGAAGGCACTGAAGCTTTCTTT. It translates to CASSSRTGEGTEAFF.

For this clone: The same CDR3 can be traced to other DNA sequences in this sample. V usage is TRBV29-1 and J usage is TRBJ2-7; 7 bases line up with TRBD1. CDR3 length: 11 residues. In germline, CDR1 is SQVTM, CDR2 ANQGSEA. V shed 4 bases, J shed 6 bases, and the junction held 3 bases outside the gene matches. For the CDR3, the DNA is TGCAGCGTTGGGGGACAGAGCGAGCAGTACTTC. Translated, it gives CSVGGQSEQYF.

The J gene is TRBJ2-2, the V gene TRBV2; D could derive from TRBD1 or TRBD2 (7 bases each). There are 16 residues in the CDR3. The V end was cut by 7 bases, the J end by 8 bases, with 23 bases between. CDR1 SNHLY and CDR2 FYNNEI come from the germline V gene. CDR3 region: CASTDRPTRGLGELFF. In DNA form, the CDR3 reads TGTGCCAGCACGGACAGGCCGACGCGGGGGTTGGGGGAGCTGTTTTTT.

V is TRBV2 and J is TRBJ2-1; 9 bases align to TRBD1. With V trimmed by 10 bases and J by 6 bases, 16 bases remained unmatched. The CDR3 extends over 16 amino acids. CDR1 is SNHLY, CDR2 FYNNEI, per germline. The CDR3 spells CATRGQGKKGVNEQFF. CDR3 bases: TGTGCCACAAGGGGACAGGGCAAGAAGGGAGTCAATGAGCAGTTCTTC.

The chain has TRBV10-1 and TRBJ2-3; D unresolved. This CDR3 is 15 amino acids long. Germline loops: CDR1 WNHNN, CDR2 SYGVQD (reference sequence). Trimming shortened V by 2 bases and J by 2 bases, and 11 bases separated the two germline ends. In nucleotides, the CDR3 is TGCGCCAGCAGTGAGGATCCAATAAACACAGATACGCAGTATTTT. Translating it yields CASSEDPINTDTQYF.

This rearrangement joins TRBV15 to TRBJ2-7; D might be TRBD2 (6 bases). The CDR3 length is 13 residues. Trimming stripped 0 bases from V and 6 bases from J, with 9 bases between. The V gene's germline CDR1 is LNHNV and CDR2 YYDKDF (reference sequence). The CDR3 here is CATSRELAGEQYF. The CDR3 DNA reads as TGTGCCACCAGCAGAGAACTAGCTGGCGAGCAGTACTTC.

The chain has TRBV20-1 and TRBJ2-1; no reliable D call. V dropped 3 bases and J dropped 5 bases, with 5 bases sitting between them. The CDR3 covers 11 residues. Germline V CDR1 and CDR2: DFQATT, SNEGSKA (reference sequence). This CDR3 reads CSASKDNEQFF. The CDR3 DNA reads as TGCAGTGCTAGCAAGGACAATGAGCAGTTCTTC.

This sequence joins TRBV30 and TRBJ2-7; maybe TRBD1 (5 bases). Between the trimmed V and J ends, which lost 0 bases and 2 bases, there was a span of 11 bases. The germline CDR1 and CDR2 sequences are GTSNPN and SVGIG (reference sequence). The CDR3 sequence is 14 residues long. The CDR3 is CAWSVGEMAYEQYF. The CDR3 DNA reads as TGTGCCTGGAGTGTAGGGGAAATGGCCTACGAGCAGTACTTC.

The chain employs TRBV7-3 and TRBJ1-2, with 9 bases lining up with TRBD1. Unmatched junction bases numbered 15, after V lost 5 bases and J lost 5 bases. The germline V gene has CDR1 SGHTA and CDR2 FQGTGA. CDR3 length: 17 amino acids. The DNA for the CDR3 is TGTGCCAGCAGCCAGTTTCCCGAAGGACAGGGGAGATATGGCTACACCTTC. Translation: CASSQFPEGQGRYGYTF.

The J gene is TRBJ2-1, the V gene TRBV30; D is undetermined. Trimming took off 3 bases at V and 5 bases at J, with 8 bases between the two ends. CDR3 length: 12 residues. Per the germline V gene, CDR1 is GTSNPN and CDR2 is SVGIG (reference sequence). CDR3 protein: CAWSEINNEQFF. In nucleotides, the CDR3 is TGTGCCTGGAGCGAAATTAACAATGAGCAGTTCTTC. The whole variable domain, remainder taken from reference TRBV30 and TRBJ2-1, is SQTIHQWPATLVQPVGSPLSLECTVEGTSNPNLYWYRQAAGRGLQLLFYSVGIGQISSEVPQNLSASRPQDRQFILSSKKLLLSDSGFYLCAWSEINNEQFFGPGTRLTVL.

To note about this clone: Other DNA sequences from this sample encode an identical CDR3 as well. The chain has TRBV5-6 and TRBJ2-7; no clear D gene. The CDR3 extends over 12 amino acids. The V gene lost 1 base and the J gene lost 5 bases, with 7 bases spanning the gap. Germline loops: CDR1 SGHDT, CDR2 YYEEEE. As DNA, the CDR3 is TGTGCCAGCAGCTTGTGGGGTAACGAGCAGTACTTC. This translates into CASSLWGNEQYF.

The chain combines TRBV4-1 with TRBJ1-4; unclear D gene. The CDR3 length is 17 residues. CDR1 is MGHRA, CDR2 YSYEKL, per germline. V was pared by 1 base and J by 11 bases, with 23 bases between. Written as DNA, the CDR3 is TGCGCCAGCAGCCAAGTTCCGCGCGGGTCTCAAAGAGGGAAACTGTTTTTT. This sequence encodes CASSQVPRGSQRGKLFF.

V is TRBV2 and J is TRBJ2-7; no definite D call. The CDR3 is made up of 12 amino acids. The germline V gene encodes CDR1 SNHLY and CDR2 FYNNEI. V was cut by 4 bases and J by 3 bases, with 7 bases left in between. CDR3 nucleotides: TGTGCCAGCAGTGCGGAAATCTACGAGCAGTACTTC. Protein sequence: CASSAEIYEQYF.

This clone is a singleton in its sample. The V and J genes are TRBV5-4 and TRBJ1-1; TRBD1 might be the D (6 bases). Per germline, CDR1 SGHNT and CDR2 YYREEE (reference sequence). Trimming shortened V by 3 bases and J by 1 base, and 13 bases separated the two germline ends. CDR3 length: 15 residues. The CDR3 is CASSSFSGANTEAFF. CDR3 in DNA: TGTGCCAGCAGCTCCTTCTCGGGGGCGAACACTGAAGCTTTCTTT.

V and J are TRBV5-6 and TRBJ1-5; D call uncertain. The CDR3 extends over 13 amino acids. Germline loops: CDR1 SGHDT, CDR2 YYEEEE. Trimming removed 4 bases at V and 7 bases at J, with 12 bases between. The CDR3 DNA reads as TGTGCCAGCAGCACGGGAACCACACAGCCCCAGCATTTT. Its protein is CASSTGTTQPQHF.

The chain is built from TRBV6-6 and TRBJ2-7, with 7 positions matching TRBD1. The V gene end was trimmed by 10 bases and the J gene end by 4 bases; junction bases not matched to a gene: 13. The CDR3 length is 14 residues. CDR1 and CDR2 (germline): MNHNY, SVGAGI (reference sequence). CDR3: CATRTLGTEYEQYF. As DNA, the CDR3 is TGTGCCACCAGAACCTTAGGGACAGAGTACGAGCAGTACTTC.

As DNA, the CDR3 is TGTGCCAGCTCCCTCGGGACAGCTGAGCAGTTCTTC. It specifies CASSLGTAEQFF. The V call is TRBV18, the J call TRBJ2-1, with 7 positions matching TRBD1. This CDR3 is built from 12 residues. V trimming: 6 bases; J trimming: 9 bases; junction bases outside the gene matches: 5. Germline V gene sequence: CDR1 KGHSH, CDR2 LQKENI.

On this clone: A read error may explain this, as a much larger clone is one base away. Additional DNA sequences in this sample encode the identical CDR3. V usage is TRBV6-5 and J usage is TRBJ2-1; 9 positions agree with TRBD2. This CDR3 contains 13 residues. The germline CDR1 and CDR2 sequences are MNHEY and SVGAGI. V lost 9 bases to trimming and J lost 0 bases; unmatched junction nucleotides: 0. Here the CDR3 DNA reads TGTGCCAGTAGCGGGAGCTCCTACAATGAGCAGTTCTTC. Translated: CASSGSSYNEQFF.

Note on this clone: At one end the junction does not follow the germline gene, possibly because of a read error. The rearrangement uses TRBV29-1 and TRBJ1-1; 7 bases fit TRBD1. CDR1 is SQVTM and CDR2 is ANQGSEA in the germline V gene. This CDR3 has 13 amino acids. CDR3 in amino acids: CSVQEGAGTEAFF. The CDR3 DNA follows: TGCAGCGTTCAAGAGGGGGCGGGCACTGAAGCTTTCTTT.